Shown below are 24 T cell receptor beta chains from a single sample sequenced in a study of cytomegalovirus exposure and HLA in healthy donors. PCR involved 60 Vbeta and 13 Jbeta primers. Only in-frame clones appear in the TCRdb table, and some are missing; sequencing was by immunoSEQ multiplex PCR. The repertoire holds about 190,000 clones, with 85% as singletons. What was sequenced was PBMCs. The receptors here all came from a boy between 2 and 10 years old in good health and CMV-seronegative.

The chain couples TRBV5-4 to TRBJ1-1; D unclear. The CDR3 has 15 amino acids. The V end lost 4 bases, the J end lost 4 bases, and 17 bases lay between the germline ends. Per germline, CDR1 SGHNT and CDR2 YYREEE (reference sequence). The CDR3 spells CASSGGTPVGTEAFF. Written as DNA, the CDR3 is TGTGCCAGCAGCGGAGGCACACCAGTGGGCACTGAAGCTTTCTTT.

The J gene is TRBJ2-6, the V gene TRBV7-3, with D uncertain. The germline V gene encodes CDR1 SGHTA and CDR2 FQGTGA. V was trimmed by 7 bases and J by 0 bases, leaving 13 bases between them. The CDR3 spans 16 residues. The CDR3 here is CASKLSSGSGANVLTF. The CDR3 bases are TGTGCCAGCAAACTTAGTTCGGGCTCTGGGGCCAACGTCCTGACTTTC.

As concerns this clone: Other DNA sequences from this sample encode an identical CDR3 as well. The rearrangement joins TRBV5-1 to TRBJ2-3; TRBD1 is a possible D gene (5 bases). Trimming took 0 bases from V and 2 from J, leaving 7 bases between them. Looked up from germline, CDR1 is SGHRS and CDR2 is YFSETQ. The CDR3 sequence is 14 residues long. The chain's CDR3 is CASSLGGLTDTQYF. The CDR3 DNA is TGCGCCAGCAGCTTGGGGGGCCTCACAGATACGCAGTATTTT.

This sequence joins TRBV30 and TRBJ2-3; 9 bases agree with TRBD1. The CDR3 consists of 14 residues. Germline-derived CDR1 and CDR2 are GTSNPN and SVGIG (reference sequence). J gave up 3 bases and V 7 bases, and 8 bases lay outside the gene matches. CDR3 bases: TGTGCCTTCGTCCCGGGACAGGGTACAGATACGCAGTATTTT. It is translated as CAFVPGQGTDTQYF.

The V gene is TRBV27, the J gene TRBJ2-6; TRBD1 might be the D (6 bases). This CDR3 has 15 amino acids. The V and J ends lost 5 bases and 4 bases respectively, with 12 bases between them. Germline V lookup: CDR1 MNHEY, CDR2 SMNVEV (reference sequence). The CDR3 region is CASSLQGSGANVLTF. In DNA, the CDR3 is TGTGCCAGCAGTCTACAGGGATCCGGGGCCAACGTCCTGACTTTC.

The rearrangement links TRBV18 to TRBJ2-7; D is ambiguous. Germline V gene lookup returns CDR1 KGHSH and CDR2 LQKENI. There are 14 residues in the CDR3. Between the trimmed V and J ends, which lost 3 bases and 2 bases, there was a span of 11 bases. CDR3 loop: CASSPIGPTYEQYF. The CDR3 nucleotides are TGTGCCAGCTCACCCATTGGCCCGACCTACGAGCAGTACTTC.

The chain has TRBV5-1 and TRBJ2-1, with 10 bases that match TRBD2. The trim removed 3 bases at V and 5 bases at J, leaving 8 bases unmatched. Germline V gene data show CDR1 as SGHRS and CDR2 as YFSETQ. The CDR3 runs to 16 residues. The CDR3 protein is CASSSLGLAGDNEQFF. The CDR3 coding sequence is TGCGCCAGCAGCTCCTTGGGGCTAGCGGGAGACAATGAGCAGTTCTTC.

The chain links TRBV7-9 to TRBJ2-7; 12 bases are a match to TRBD1. With V trimmed by 5 bases and J by 5 bases, 4 bases remained unmatched. The CDR3 covers 14 residues. Germline CDR1 SEHNR, CDR2 FQNEAQ (reference sequence). CDR3 sequence reads: CASSRDRGRDEQYF. The CDR3 DNA is TGTGCCAGCAGCCGGGACAGGGGGCGGGACGAGCAGTACTTC.

The chain recombines TRBV7-9 with TRBJ2-7; D remains unclear. The CDR3 loop spans 14 amino acids. Per germline, CDR1 SEHNR and CDR2 FQNEAQ (reference sequence). The CDR3 sequence is CSGYTKTPSYEQYV. The DNA of the CDR3 is TGTTCCGGATACACTAAAACTCCTTCCTACGAGCAGTACGTC.

This rearrangement joins TRBV28 to TRBJ2-7, with 7 bases matching TRBD2. V was clipped by 4 bases and J by 2 bases; unmatched bases: 5. There are 14 residues in the CDR3. The V gene's germline CDR1 is MDHEN and CDR2 SYDVKM. In DNA, the CDR3 is TGTGCCAGCAGTTGGGGACTACAGACCTACGAGCAGTACTTC. It is translated as CASSWGLQTYEQYF. The whole variable domain, remainder taken from reference TRBV28 and TRBJ2-7, is DVKVTQSSRYLVKRTGEKVFLECVQDMDHENMFWYRQDPGLGLRLIYFSYDVKMKEKGDIPEGYSVSREKKERFSLILESASTNQTSMYLCASSWGLQTYEQYFGPGTRLTVT.

This chain links TRBV7-8 with TRBJ1-2; TRBD1 matches 9 bases. V was pared by 5 bases and J by 8 bases, with 24 bases of the junction left unmatched. Germline V gene sequence: CDR1 SGHVS, CDR2 FQNEAQ. The CDR3 has 19 amino acids. The CDR3 bases are TGTGCCAGCAGCCCCCTTAAGCCGGGACAGGGCAGATTGACGGGAGGCTACACCTTC. Amino acids: CASSPLKPGQGRLTGGYTF.

The chain joins TRBV2 to TRBJ1-5, with D unclear. The V gene lost 6 bases and the J gene lost 3 bases, with 9 bases spanning the gap. Germline V gene data show CDR1 as SNHLY and CDR2 as FYNNEI. CDR3 size: 13 residues. In DNA, the CDR3 is TGTGCCAGCAGATTACAGACCAATCAGCCCCAGCATTTT. Translating gives CASRLQTNQPQHF.

The genes are TRBV6-1 and TRBJ1-5; 11 nucleotides match TRBD1. The germline V gene encodes CDR1 MNHNS and CDR2 SASEGT. The CDR3 runs 15 residues. J was trimmed by 3 bases and V by 8 bases; bases with no gene match: 6. The CDR3 coding sequence is TGTGCCAGCTCTGCGGACAGGGGGCCCAATCAGCCCCAGCATTTT. The encoded protein is CASSADRGPNQPQHF.

The V gene is TRBV6-1, the J gene TRBJ2-3, with 13 bases lining up with TRBD2. Trimming at V came to 0 bases and at J to 5 bases, leaving 2 bases not matched to a gene. This CDR3 region has 16 residues. CDR1 and CDR2 (germline): MNHNS, SASEGT. The CDR3 here is CASSEAWTSGGDTQYF. The CDR3 DNA follows: TGTGCCAGCAGTGAAGCTTGGACTAGCGGGGGAGATACGCAGTATTTT.

This clone appeared once. The rearrangement uses TRBV27 and TRBJ1-5; 8 bases match TRBD1. This CDR3 region has 14 residues. V trimming: 11 bases; J trimming: 8 bases; junction bases outside the gene matches: 14. Germline CDR1 reads MNHEY; CDR2 reads SMNVEV (reference sequence). The CDR3 coding sequence is TGTGCCCCTTGCGCTGGACAGGGAATCGAGCCCCAGCATTTT. This translates into CAPCAGQGIEPQHF.

The gene calls are TRBV19 and TRBJ2-1, with 8 bases matching TRBD1. After removal of 6 bases from V and 6 bases from J, the junction contained 16 bases not matched to a gene. The CDR3 sequence is 17 residues long. In germline, CDR1 is LNHDA, CDR2 SQIVND (reference sequence). The CDR3 nucleotides are TGTGCCAGTAGGGCCCGAACAGGACAGGGAGCGCTCAATGAGCAGTTCTTC. It yields the protein CASRARTGQGALNEQFF.

To note about this clone: Its ends do not fully match the called genes, so a read error is possible. V usage is TRBV7-9 and J usage is TRBJ2-1, with TRBD1 identical over 7 bases. CDR1 is SEHNR and CDR2 is FQNEAQ in the germline V gene (reference sequence). CDR3 length equals 16 residues. This CDR3 is CSSSIPGDRRGGEQFF. The DNA for the CDR3 is TGTTCCAGCAGTATTCCAGGGGACAGAAGAGGAGGTGAGCAGTTCTTC.

This chain connects TRBV6-1 to TRBJ2-6; D unclear. The CDR3 is made up of 15 amino acids. The V gene's germline CDR1 is MNHNS and CDR2 SASEGT. Trimming cost V 1 base and J 1 base, with 5 bases left between them. CDR3 protein: CASSEETSGANVLTF. The CDR3 DNA sequence: TGTGCCAGCAGTGAAGAAACTTCTGGGGCCAACGTCCTGACTTTC.

The chain combines TRBV7-3 with TRBJ2-3; 10 bases are shared with TRBD2. The junction had 9 bases not matched to a gene; V was cut back by 2 bases and J by 4 bases. CDR3 length: 17 residues. Per germline, CDR1 SGHTA and CDR2 FQGTGA. CDR3 coding DNA: TGTGCCAGCAGCTTATCGGCAGCGGGGGGGAGTGCAGATACGCAGTATTTT. Translating it yields CASSLSAAGGSADTQYF.

This clone was seen a few times. The chain employs TRBV6-4 and TRBJ1-2; 7 positions agree with TRBD1. This CDR3 has 16 amino acids. The J segment lost 5 bases and the V segment lost 0 bases, leaving 9 bases of the junction unmatched. The V gene's germline CDR1 is MRHNA and CDR2 SNTAGT. The CDR3 protein is CASSDSTAGGVYGYTF. In DNA, the CDR3 is TGTGCCAGCAGTGACTCGACGGCAGGGGGTGTTTATGGCTACACCTTC.

The rearrangement links TRBV15 to TRBJ1-2; 9 bases are a match to TRBD1. CDR1 LNHNV and CDR2 YYDKDF come from the germline V gene (reference sequence). The CDR3 has 15 amino acids. V lost 0 bases to trimming and J lost 4 bases; unmatched junction nucleotides: 3. The CDR3 sequence: CATSRDPGQGYGYTF. The CDR3 DNA is TGTGCCACCAGCAGAGATCCGGGACAGGGCTATGGCTACACCTTC.

The chain links TRBV9 to TRBJ1-4; 8 nucleotides line up with TRBD1. Germline V CDR1 and CDR2: SGDLS, YYNGEE. J gave up 6 bases and V 3 bases, and 4 bases lay outside the gene matches. CDR3 size: 14 residues. The DNA of the CDR3 is TGTGCCAGCAGCGGGACAGGGATGGATGAAAAACTGTTTTTT. It yields the protein CASSGTGMDEKLFF.

The chain uses TRBV10-1 and TRBJ2-7; unclear D gene. Germline V gene sequence: CDR1 WNHNN, CDR2 SYGVQD (reference sequence). This CDR3 region has 15 residues. Trimming stripped 8 bases from V and 2 bases from J, with 19 bases between. CDR3: CASQPTSVQAYEQYV. The CDR3 nucleotides read TGCGCCAGCCAACCTACAAGTGTCCAGGCCTACGAGCAGTACGTC.

The chain recombines TRBV4-1 with TRBJ1-6; D is ambiguous. Germline V gene data show CDR1 as MGHRA and CDR2 as YSYEKL. V shed 0 bases and J shed 9 bases, with 6 bases lying between them. The CDR3 sequence is 13 residues long. The CDR3 sequence: CASSQDPSSPLHF. In DNA, the CDR3 is TGCGCCAGCAGCCAAGATCCTAGTTCACCCCTCCACTTT.